One sample yielded the 3 T cell receptor beta chains listed below, sequenced in a study of T-cell memory formation after mild COVID-19. TCRdb reanalysed the 5' RACE reads using MiXCR and keeps one entry per CDR3 protein. The data show around 140,000 distinct CDR3 sequences, with about 5.5% seen just once and roughly 2.1% held by the top ten. Specimen: PBMCs or a T cell subset sorted from them (not recorded which). These receptors were taken from an adult woman who had mild COVID-19 (a few samples of this study predate the infection). Cell type and time point are not known.

This clonotype was seen many times. The chain employs TRBV7-2 and TRBJ1-5, with D perhaps TRBD1 (5 bases). The V and J ends lost 3 bases and 9 bases respectively, with 12 bases between them. CDR3 length equals 13 residues. CDR1 is SGHTA and CDR2 is FQGNSA in the germline V gene. CDR3 sequence reads: CASSLTGGRPQHF. The CDR3 bases are TGTGCCAGCAGCTTGACCGGGGGTCGGCCCCAGCATTTT.

In its sample, this clonotype was seen many times. The chain links TRBV2 to TRBJ2-1, with no clear D. In germline, CDR1 is SNHLY, CDR2 FYNNEI. CDR3 length equals 11 residues. Trimming pared 6 bases from V and 9 bases from J, leaving 9 bases between. DNA of the CDR3: TGTGCCAGCAGGATGAACGCTGAGCAGTTCTTC. This codes for CASRMNAEQFF. Based on the CDR3 plus reference TRBV2 and TRBJ2-1, the full variable domain is EPEVTQTPSHQVTQMGQEVILRCVPISNHLYFYWYRQILGQKVEFLVSFYNNEISEKSEIFDDQFSVERPDGSNFTLKIRSTKLEDSAMYFCASRMNAEQFFGPGTRLTVL.

Only a few counts were recorded for this clonotype. CDR3 bases: TGTGCCAGCAGCCAAGAGAGTGCCTACTCTGGAAACACCATATATTTT. This gives the protein CASSQESAYSGNTIYF. The chain links TRBV14 to TRBJ1-3; unclear D gene. The V gene lost 0 bases and the J gene lost 0 bases, with 9 bases spanning the gap. CDR1 SGHDN and CDR2 FVKESK come from the germline V gene. CDR3 length: 16 residues. The full variable domain, its missing parts supplied by reference TRBV14 and TRBJ1-3, is EAGVTQFPSHSVIEKGQTVTLRCDPISGHDNLYWYRRVMGKEIKFLLHFVKESKQDESGMPNNRFLAERTGGTYSTLKVQPAELEDSGVYFCASSQESAYSGNTIYFGEGSWLTVV.